The next 12 T cell receptor beta chains were all read from a single sample in a study of identical twins. TCRdb reprocessed the 5' RACE reads with MiXCR, giving one entry per CDR3 protein. In the table there are about 900,000 distinct CDR3 sequences, more than 9% of which are singletons. This sample was shared with a second study, whose subject was yellow fever vaccine responses in identical twins.

Sequencing was carried out using PBMCs. The receptors stem from a woman aged 18-29 years in good health.

In this sample, this clonotype turned up a few times. The rearrangement links TRBV7-8 to TRBJ2-7, with D possibly TRBD1 on 6 matching bases. This CDR3 contains 13 residues. Trimming stripped 4 bases from V and 3 bases from J, with 10 bases between. Germline V gene lookup returns CDR1 SGHVS and CDR2 FQNEAQ. In DNA, the CDR3 is TGTGCCAGCAGCTCCGGGGACAACTACGAGCAGTACGTC. It yields the protein CASSSGDNYEQYV.

There are many counts of this clonotype. The chain combines TRBV20-1 with TRBJ2-7, with 9 nucleotides matching TRBD1. Germline lookup yields CDR1 DFQATT and CDR2 SNEGSKA (reference sequence). After removal of 6 bases from V and 2 bases from J, the junction contained 5 bases not matched to a gene. CDR3 length: 13 residues. CDR3 nucleotide sequence: TGCAGTGCCCTACAGGGGGCCACCTACGAGCAGTACGTC. Translation gives CSALQGATYEQYV.

This chain joins TRBV7-8 and TRBJ2-7; 8 nucleotides line up with TRBD2. Trimming took 1 base from V and 4 from J; bases not matched to a gene: 0. CDR3 length: 13 amino acids. Germline CDR1 is SGHVS and CDR2 is FQNEAQ. CDR3 DNA: TGTGCCAGCAGCTTAGAGCGGGAGTACGAGCAGTACTTC. Amino acid sequence: CASSLEREYEQYF.

V and J are TRBV12-3 or TRBV12-4 and TRBJ2-7; the match to TRBD1 covers 7 bases. There are 15 residues in the CDR3. Unmatched junction bases numbered 10, after V lost 6 bases and J lost 2 bases. CDR3 sequence (DNA): TGTGCCAGCAGGTGGAGGACAGGCCTTCCCTACGAGCAGTACTTC. Protein: CASRWRTGLPYEQYF.

This clonotype was seen at least ten times. The chain has TRBV5-1 and TRBJ1-4; D not certain. Germline V gives CDR1 SGHRS, CDR2 YFSETQ. V dropped 1 base and J dropped 5 bases, with 6 bases sitting between them. This CDR3 region has 13 residues. The CDR3 region has the DNA TGCGCCAGCAGCTTGCGCCCGAATGAAAAACTGTTTTTT. Protein sequence: CASSLRPNEKLFF.

Only a few counts were recorded for this clonotype. The chain uses TRBV9 and TRBJ2-7; D possibly corresponds to TRBD2 (7 bases). In germline, CDR1 is SGDLS, CDR2 YYNGEE. Trimming took off 4 bases at V and 4 bases at J, with 18 bases between the two ends. There are 15 residues in the CDR3. The CDR3 is CASSPSGGPLYEQYF. As DNA, the CDR3 is TGTGCCAGCAGCCCTTCCGGGGGGCCCTTATACGAGCAGTACTTC.

The V and J genes are TRBV28 and TRBJ2-7; 11 nucleotides agree with TRBD1. CDR1 and CDR2 (germline): MDHEN, SYDVKM. After removal of 6 bases from V and 2 bases from J, the junction contained 9 bases not matched to a gene. This CDR3 region has 16 residues. CDR3 nucleotide sequence: TGTGCCAGCAGGAATGGCGGGACAGGGGGTACCTACGAGCAGTACTTC. Amino acids: CASRNGGTGGTYEQYF.

The rearrangement links TRBV2 to TRBJ2-2; TRBD1 matches 11 bases. The CDR3 contains 16 residues. CDR1 is SNHLY, CDR2 FYNNEI, per germline. J gave up 4 bases and V 6 bases, and 7 bases lay outside the gene matches. The CDR3 spells CASSLTGTGGTGELFF. The DNA of the CDR3 is TGTGCCAGCAGCCTTACCGGGACAGGGGGCACCGGGGAGCTGTTTTTT.

CDR3 in amino acids: CASSSSPSGPDEQFF. The CDR3 bases are TGTGCCAGCAGTTCCTCCCCTAGCGGGCCAGATGAGCAGTTCTTC. The V gene is TRBV6-5, the J gene TRBJ2-1, with 8 bases aligning to TRBD2. CDR1 MNHEY and CDR2 SVGAGI come from the germline V gene. J gave up 8 bases and V 4 bases, and 10 bases lay outside the gene matches. This CDR3 region has 15 residues.

This clonotype was picked up many times. The chain uses TRBV28 and TRBJ2-3; no firm D call. V was clipped by 6 bases and J by 4 bases, with 8 bases between them. The CDR3 extends over 12 amino acids. Germline-derived CDR1 and CDR2 are MDHEN and SYDVKM. CDR3 residues: CASSPNPDTQYF. The CDR3 region has the DNA TGTGCCAGCAGCCCTAACCCAGATACGCAGTATTTT.

This clonotype has a handful of counts. The chain couples TRBV9 to TRBJ2-3; D is unclear. Germline CDR1 is SGDLS and CDR2 is YYNGEE. The CDR3 contains 13 residues. Trimming left V 0 bases short and J 4 bases short, with 6 bases between. The CDR3 sequence is CASSVVGPDTQYF. The DNA of the CDR3 is TGTGCCAGCAGCGTAGTCGGCCCAGATACGCAGTATTTT.

This clonotype appeared many times. The gene calls are TRBV29-1 and TRBJ2-7, with D uncertain. Between the trimmed V and J ends, which lost 7 bases and 2 bases, there was a span of 15 bases. Germline-derived CDR1 and CDR2 are SQVTM and ANQGSEA. The length of the CDR3 is 13 residues. In DNA form, the CDR3 reads TGCAGCGCCCAAGCTGCTAAGGCCTACGAGCAGTACTTC. As protein: CSAQAAKAYEQYF.